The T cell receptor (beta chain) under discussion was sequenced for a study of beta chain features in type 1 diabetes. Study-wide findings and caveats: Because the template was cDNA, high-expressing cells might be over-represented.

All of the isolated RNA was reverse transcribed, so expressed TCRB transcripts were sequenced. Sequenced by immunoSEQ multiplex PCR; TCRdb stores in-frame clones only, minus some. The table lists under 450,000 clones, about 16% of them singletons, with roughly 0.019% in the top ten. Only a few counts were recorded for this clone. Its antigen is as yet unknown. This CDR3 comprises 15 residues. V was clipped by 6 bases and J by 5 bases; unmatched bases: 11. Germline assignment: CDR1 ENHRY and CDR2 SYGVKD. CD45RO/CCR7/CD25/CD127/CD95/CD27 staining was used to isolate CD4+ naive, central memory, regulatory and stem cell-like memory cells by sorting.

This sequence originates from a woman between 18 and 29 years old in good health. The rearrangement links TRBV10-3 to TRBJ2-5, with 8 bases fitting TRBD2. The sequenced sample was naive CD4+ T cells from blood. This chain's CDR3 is CAISHSGNSGETQYF. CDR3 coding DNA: TGTGCCATCAGCCATAGCGGGAATAGTGGGGAGACCCAGTACTTC.